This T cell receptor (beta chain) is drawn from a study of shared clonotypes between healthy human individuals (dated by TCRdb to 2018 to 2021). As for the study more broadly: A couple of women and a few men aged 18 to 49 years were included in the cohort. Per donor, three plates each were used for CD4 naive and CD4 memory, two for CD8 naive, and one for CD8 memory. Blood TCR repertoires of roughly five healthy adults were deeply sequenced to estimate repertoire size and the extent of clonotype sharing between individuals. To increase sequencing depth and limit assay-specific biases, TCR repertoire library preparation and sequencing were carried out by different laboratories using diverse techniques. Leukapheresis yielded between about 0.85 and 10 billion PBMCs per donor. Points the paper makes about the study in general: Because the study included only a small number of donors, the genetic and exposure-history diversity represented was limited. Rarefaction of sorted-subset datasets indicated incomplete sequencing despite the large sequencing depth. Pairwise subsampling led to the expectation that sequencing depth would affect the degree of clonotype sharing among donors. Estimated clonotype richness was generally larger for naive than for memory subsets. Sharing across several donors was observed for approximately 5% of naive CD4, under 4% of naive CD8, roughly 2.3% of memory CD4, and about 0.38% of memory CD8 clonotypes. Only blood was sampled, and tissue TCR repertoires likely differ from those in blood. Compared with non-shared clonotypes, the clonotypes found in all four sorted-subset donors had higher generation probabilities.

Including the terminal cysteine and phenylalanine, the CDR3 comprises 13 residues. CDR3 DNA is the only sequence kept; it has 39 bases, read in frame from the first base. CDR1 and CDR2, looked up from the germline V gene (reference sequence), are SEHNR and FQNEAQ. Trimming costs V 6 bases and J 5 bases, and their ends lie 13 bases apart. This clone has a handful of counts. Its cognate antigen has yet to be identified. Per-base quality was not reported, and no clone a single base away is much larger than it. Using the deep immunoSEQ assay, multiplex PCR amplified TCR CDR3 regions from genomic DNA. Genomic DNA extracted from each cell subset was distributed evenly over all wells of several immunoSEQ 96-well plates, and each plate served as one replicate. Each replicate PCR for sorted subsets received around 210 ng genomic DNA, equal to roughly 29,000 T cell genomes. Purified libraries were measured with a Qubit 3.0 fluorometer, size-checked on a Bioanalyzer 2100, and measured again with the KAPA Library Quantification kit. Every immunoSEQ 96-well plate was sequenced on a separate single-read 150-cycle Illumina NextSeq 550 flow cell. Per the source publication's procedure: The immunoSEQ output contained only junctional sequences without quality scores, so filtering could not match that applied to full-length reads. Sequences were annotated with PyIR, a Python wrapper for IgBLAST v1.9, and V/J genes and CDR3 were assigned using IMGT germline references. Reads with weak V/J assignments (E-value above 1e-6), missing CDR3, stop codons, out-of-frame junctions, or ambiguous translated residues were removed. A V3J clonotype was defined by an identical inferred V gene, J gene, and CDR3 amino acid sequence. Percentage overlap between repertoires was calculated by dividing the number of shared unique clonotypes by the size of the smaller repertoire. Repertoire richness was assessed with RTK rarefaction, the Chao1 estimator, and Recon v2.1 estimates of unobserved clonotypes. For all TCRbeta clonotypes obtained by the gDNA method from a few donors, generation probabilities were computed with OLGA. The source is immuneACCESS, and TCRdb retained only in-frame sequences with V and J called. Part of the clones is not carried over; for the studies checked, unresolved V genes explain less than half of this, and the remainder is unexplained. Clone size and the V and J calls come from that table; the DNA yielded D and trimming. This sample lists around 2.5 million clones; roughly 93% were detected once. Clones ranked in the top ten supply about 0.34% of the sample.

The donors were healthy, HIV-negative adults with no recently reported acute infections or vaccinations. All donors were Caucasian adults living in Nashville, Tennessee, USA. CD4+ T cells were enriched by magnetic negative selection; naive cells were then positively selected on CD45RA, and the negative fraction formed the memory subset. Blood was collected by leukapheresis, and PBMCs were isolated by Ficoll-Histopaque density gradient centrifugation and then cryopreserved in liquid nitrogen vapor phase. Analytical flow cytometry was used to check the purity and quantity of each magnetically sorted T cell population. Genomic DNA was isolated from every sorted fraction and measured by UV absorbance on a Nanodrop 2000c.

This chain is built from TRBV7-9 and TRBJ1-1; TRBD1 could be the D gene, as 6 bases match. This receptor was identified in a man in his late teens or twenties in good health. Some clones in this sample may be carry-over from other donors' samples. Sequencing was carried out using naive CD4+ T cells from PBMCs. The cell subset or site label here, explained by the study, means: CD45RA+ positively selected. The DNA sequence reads TGTGCCAGCAGTTATATAACAGGGACTGAAGCTTTCTTT. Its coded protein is CASSYITGTEAFF.